This T cell receptor beta chain was captured by sequencing in a study of T cell responses to AZD1222 COVID-19 vaccine. Study-wide results and limits: Baseline serostatus was positive in only a handful of AZD1222 recipients. Donors in the cohort were predominantly white British and more often female, and clonal diversity was possibly underestimated. In all cases, repertoires were sampled only after the peak T cell response.

Germline V gives CDR1 MNHEY, CDR2 SVGAGI. The CDR3 length is 13 residues. The V and J ends lost 6 bases and 8 bases, in that order; junction bases with no gene match: 8. Clones were read by immunoSEQ multiplex PCR, and TCRdb kept only the in-frame ones, dropping some. Of some 150,000 clones listed, approximately 90% are singletons. Pooling was applied to second doses at about 4 or about 12 weeks. On this clone: The antigen is unknown.

The chain combines TRBV6-5 with TRBJ1-2, with 8 bases identical to TRBD1. This material consisted of peripheral blood, taken 28 days after the second AZD1222 dose. This receptor was obtained from an adult who received the AZD1222 COVID-19 vaccine. The CDR3 DNA reads TGTGCCAGCAGGGACAGGGAAGTACGGGGCTACACCTTC. Amino acids: CASRDREVRGYTF.